This T cell receptor beta chain was observed in a study of blood T cell repertoires in COVID-19. Source study methods: By means of reference gene primer amplification, nucleated cell counts were estimated. Produced via immunoSEQ multiplex PCR; TCRdb's table is partial and in-frame only. V, J and clone size are taken as reported in that table, and D and trimming were inferred from the DNA itself. The table includes 130,000 to 150,000 clones, roughly three quarters detected once. V was pared by 2 bases and J by 6 bases, with 1 base of the junction left unmatched. Germline CDR1 reads SGHTA; CDR2 reads FQGTGA. CDR3 length: 13 residues.

This chain joins TRBV7-3 and TRBJ2-7; 10 nucleotides align to TRBD1. The specimen was peripheral blood. The receptor was isolated from a woman aged 60-75 years with acute or convalescent COVID-19. The CDR3 here is CASSLDRGREQYF. In nucleotides, the CDR3 is TGTGCCAGCAGCTTAGACAGGGGGCGCGAGCAGTACTTC.